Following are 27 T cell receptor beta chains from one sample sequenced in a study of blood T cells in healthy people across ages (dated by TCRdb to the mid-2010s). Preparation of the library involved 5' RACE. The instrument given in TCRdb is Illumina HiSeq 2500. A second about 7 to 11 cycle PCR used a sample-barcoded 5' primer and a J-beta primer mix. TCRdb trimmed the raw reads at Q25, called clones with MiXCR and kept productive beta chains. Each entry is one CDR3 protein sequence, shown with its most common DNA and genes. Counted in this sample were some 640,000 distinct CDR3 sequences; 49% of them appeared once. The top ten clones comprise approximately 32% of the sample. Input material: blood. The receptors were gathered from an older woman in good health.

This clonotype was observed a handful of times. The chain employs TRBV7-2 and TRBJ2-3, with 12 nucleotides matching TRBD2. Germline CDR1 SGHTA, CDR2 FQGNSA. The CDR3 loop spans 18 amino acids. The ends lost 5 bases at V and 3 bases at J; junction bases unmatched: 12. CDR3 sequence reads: CASSPGLAGRGFTDTQYF. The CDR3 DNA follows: TGTGCCAGCAGCCCCGGACTAGCGGGGAGGGGATTTACAGATACGCAGTATTTT.

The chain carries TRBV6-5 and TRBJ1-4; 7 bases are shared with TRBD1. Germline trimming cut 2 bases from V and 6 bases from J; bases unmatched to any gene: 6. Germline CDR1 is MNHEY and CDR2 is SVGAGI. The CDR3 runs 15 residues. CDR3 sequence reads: CASSYTIRGDEKLFF. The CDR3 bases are TGTGCCAGCAGTTACACTATCAGGGGGGATGAAAAACTGTTTTTT.

CDR3 sequence: CASSYRDRDSATQYF. CDR3 coding DNA: TGTGCCAGCAGCTACCGGGACAGGGATTCGGCGACCCAGTACTTC. This rearrangement joins TRBV7-2 to TRBJ2-5, with 9 bases aligning to TRBD1. The CDR3 contains 15 residues. The V gene's germline CDR1 is SGHTA and CDR2 FQGNSA. V trimming: 4 bases; J trimming: 7 bases; junction bases outside the gene matches: 10.

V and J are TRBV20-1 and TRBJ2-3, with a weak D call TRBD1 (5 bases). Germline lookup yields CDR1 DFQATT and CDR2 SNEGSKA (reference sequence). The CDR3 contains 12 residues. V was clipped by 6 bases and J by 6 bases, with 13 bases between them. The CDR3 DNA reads TGCAGTGCGCACGATGCAGGGGATACGCAGTATTTT. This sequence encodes CSAHDAGDTQYF.

The CDR3 DNA sequence: TGCGCCAGCAGCCCAGGGGACAGGGCTGGAACTGAAGCTTTCTTT. Amino acid sequence: CASSPGDRAGTEAFF. The V and J genes are TRBV4-3 and TRBJ1-1; TRBD1 matches 9 bases. Trimming removed 4 bases from V and 5 bases from J; junction bases left unmatched: 8. This CDR3 is 15 amino acids long. Looked up from germline, CDR1 is LGHNA and CDR2 is YSLEER.

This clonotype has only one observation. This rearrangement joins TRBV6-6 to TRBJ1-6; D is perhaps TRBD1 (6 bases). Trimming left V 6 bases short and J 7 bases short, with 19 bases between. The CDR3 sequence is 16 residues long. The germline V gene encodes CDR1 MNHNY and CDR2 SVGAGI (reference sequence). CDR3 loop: CASRTSAGAENSPLHF. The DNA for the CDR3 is TGTGCCAGCAGAACATCCGCAGGGGCAGAGAATTCACCCCTCCACTTT.

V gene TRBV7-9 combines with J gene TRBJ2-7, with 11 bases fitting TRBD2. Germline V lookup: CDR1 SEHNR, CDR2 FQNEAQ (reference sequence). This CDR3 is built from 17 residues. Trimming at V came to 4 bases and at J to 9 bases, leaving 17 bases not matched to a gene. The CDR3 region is CASSYTTSGKRYGRQYF. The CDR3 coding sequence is TGTGCCAGCAGCTATACGACTAGCGGGAAACGGTACGGGAGGCAGTACTTC.

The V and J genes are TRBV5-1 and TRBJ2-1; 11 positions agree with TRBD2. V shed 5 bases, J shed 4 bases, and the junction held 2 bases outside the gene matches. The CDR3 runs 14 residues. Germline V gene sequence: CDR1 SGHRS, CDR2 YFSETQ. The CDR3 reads CASRTSGTYNEQFF. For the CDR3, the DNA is TGCGCCAGCAGGACTAGCGGGACTTACAATGAGCAGTTCTTC.

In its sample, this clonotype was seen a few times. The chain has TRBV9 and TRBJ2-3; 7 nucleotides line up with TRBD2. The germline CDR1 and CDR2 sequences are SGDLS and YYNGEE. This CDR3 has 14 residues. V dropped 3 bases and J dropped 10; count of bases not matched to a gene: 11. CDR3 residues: CASSEPSGGGSQYF. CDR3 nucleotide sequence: TGTGCCAGCAGCGAGCCCTCGGGGGGTGGGTCGCAGTATTTT.

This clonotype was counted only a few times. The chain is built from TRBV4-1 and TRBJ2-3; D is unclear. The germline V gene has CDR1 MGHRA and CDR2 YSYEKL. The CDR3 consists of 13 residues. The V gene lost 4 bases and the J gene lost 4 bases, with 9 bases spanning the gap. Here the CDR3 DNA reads TGCGCCAGCAGCCCTATTCGTGCAGATACGCAGTATTTT. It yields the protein CASSPIRADTQYF.

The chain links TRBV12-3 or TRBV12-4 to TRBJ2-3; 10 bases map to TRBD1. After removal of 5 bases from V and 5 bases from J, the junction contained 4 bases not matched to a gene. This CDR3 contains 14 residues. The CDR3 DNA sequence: TGTGCCAGCAGTGGACAGGGGGAGAGAGATACGCAGTATTTT. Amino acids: CASSGQGERDTQYF.

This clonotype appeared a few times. The CDR3 region is CSVEDHSFAEGYTF. Written as DNA, the CDR3 is TGCAGCGTTGAAGATCACAGTTTCGCGGAGGGCTACACCTTC. The chain has TRBV29-1 and TRBJ1-2; D gene ambiguous. The CDR3 loop spans 14 amino acids. V lost 0 bases to trimming and J lost 8 bases, with 16 bases between them. Germline assignment: CDR1 SQVTM and CDR2 ANQGSEA.

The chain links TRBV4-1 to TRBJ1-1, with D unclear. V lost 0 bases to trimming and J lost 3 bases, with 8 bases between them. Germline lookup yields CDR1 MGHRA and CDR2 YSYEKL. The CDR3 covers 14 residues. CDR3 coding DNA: TGCGCCAGCAGCCAAGATAGAACGGACACTGAAGCTTTCTTT. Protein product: CASSQDRTDTEAFF.

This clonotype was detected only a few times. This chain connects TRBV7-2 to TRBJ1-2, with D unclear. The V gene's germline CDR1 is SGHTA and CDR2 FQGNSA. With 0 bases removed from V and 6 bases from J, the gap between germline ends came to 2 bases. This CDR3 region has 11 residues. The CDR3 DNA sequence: TGTGCCAGCAGCTTAGCGCATGGCTACACCTTC. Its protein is CASSLAHGYTF. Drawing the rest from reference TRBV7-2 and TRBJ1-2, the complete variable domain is GAGVSQSPSNKVTEKGKDVELRCDPISGHTALYWYRQSLGQGLEFLIYFQGNSAPDKSGLPSDRFSAERTGGSVSTLTIQRTQQEDSAVYLCASSLAHGYTFGSGTRLTVV.

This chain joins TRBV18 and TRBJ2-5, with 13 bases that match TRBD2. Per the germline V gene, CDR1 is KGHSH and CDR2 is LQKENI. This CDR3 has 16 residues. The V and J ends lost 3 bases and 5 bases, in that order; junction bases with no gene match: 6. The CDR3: CASSPSLTSGRETQYF. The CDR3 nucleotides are TGTGCCAGCTCACCGTCATTGACTAGCGGGAGGGAGACCCAGTACTTC.

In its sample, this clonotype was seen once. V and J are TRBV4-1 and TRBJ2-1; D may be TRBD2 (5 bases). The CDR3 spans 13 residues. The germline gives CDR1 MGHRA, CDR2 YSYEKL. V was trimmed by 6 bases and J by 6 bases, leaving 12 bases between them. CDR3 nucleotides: TGCGCCAGCAGTCTCATCGCGGGCAATGAGCAGTTCTTC. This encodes CASSLIAGNEQFF.

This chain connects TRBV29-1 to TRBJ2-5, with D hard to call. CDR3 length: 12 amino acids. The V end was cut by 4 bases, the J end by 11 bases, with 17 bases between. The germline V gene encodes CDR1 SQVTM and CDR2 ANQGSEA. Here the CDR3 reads CSVGHSGNEQYF. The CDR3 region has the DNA TGCAGCGTTGGACACTCAGGCAATGAGCAGTACTTC.

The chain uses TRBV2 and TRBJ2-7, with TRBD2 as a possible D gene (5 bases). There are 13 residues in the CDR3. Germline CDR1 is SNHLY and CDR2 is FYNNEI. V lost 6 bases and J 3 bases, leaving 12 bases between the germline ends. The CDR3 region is CASRTTGDYEQYF. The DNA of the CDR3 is TGTGCCAGCAGAACCACCGGGGACTACGAGCAGTACTTC.

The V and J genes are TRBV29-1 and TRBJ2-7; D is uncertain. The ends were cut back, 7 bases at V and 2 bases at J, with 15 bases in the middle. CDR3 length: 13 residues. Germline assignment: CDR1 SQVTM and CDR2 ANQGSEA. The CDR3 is CSDGYDTTYEQYF. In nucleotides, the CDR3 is TGCAGCGATGGATATGACACGACCTACGAGCAGTACTTC.

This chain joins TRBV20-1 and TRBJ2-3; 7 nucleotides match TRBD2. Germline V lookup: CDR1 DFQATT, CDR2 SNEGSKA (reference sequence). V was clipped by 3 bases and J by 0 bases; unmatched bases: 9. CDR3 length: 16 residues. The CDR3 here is CSASQELATSTDTQYF. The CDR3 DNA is TGCAGTGCTAGCCAAGAACTAGCGACGAGCACAGATACGCAGTATTTT.

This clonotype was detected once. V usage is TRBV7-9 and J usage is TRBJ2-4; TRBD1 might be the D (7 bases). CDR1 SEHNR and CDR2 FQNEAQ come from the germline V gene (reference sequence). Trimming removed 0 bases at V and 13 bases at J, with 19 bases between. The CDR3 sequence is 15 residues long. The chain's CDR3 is CASSLAGGQEGEQYF. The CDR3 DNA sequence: TGTGCCAGCAGCTTAGCGGGAGGACAGGAAGGAGAGCAGTACTTC.

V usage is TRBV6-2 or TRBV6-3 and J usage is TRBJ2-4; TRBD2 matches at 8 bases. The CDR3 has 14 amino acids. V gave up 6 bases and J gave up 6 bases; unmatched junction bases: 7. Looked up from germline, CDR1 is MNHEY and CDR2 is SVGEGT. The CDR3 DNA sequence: TGTGCCAGCAGATCCGGGGGGGAGGGAAACATTCAGTACTTC. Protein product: CASRSGGEGNIQYF.

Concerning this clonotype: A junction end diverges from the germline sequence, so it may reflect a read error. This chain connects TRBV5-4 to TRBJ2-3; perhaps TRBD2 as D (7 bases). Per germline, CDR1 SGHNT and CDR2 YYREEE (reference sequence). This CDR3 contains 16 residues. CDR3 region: CASSFPGGPSTDAQYF. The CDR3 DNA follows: TGTGCCAGCAGCTTCCCCGGGGGGCCGAGCACAGATGCGCAGTATTTT.

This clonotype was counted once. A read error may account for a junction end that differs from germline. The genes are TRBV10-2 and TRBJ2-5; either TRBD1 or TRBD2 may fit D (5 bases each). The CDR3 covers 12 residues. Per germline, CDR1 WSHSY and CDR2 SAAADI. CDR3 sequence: CASSPRDETRYF. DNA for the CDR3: TGCGCCAGCAGTCCCAGGGACGAGACCCGGTACTTC.

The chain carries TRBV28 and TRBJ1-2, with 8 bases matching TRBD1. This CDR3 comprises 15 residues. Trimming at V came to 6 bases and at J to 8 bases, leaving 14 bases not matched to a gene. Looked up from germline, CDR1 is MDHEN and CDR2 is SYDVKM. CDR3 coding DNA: TGTGCCAGCAGCCACTTAACGACAGGGGAGGGCGGCTACACCTTC. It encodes CASSHLTTGEGGYTF.

CDR3 bases: TGCAGCGGCCGTCCCCTTGGCGGTGAGCAGTTCTTC. Translating it yields CSGRPLGGEQFF. The gene calls are TRBV29-1 and TRBJ2-1; no definite D call. CDR1 is SQVTM and CDR2 is ANQGSEA in the germline V gene. V was pared by 7 bases and J by 9 bases, with 16 bases between. This CDR3 region has 12 residues.

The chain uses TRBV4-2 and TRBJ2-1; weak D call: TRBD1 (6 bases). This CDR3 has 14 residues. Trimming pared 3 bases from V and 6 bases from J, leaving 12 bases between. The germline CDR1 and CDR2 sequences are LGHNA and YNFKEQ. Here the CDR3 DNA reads TGTGCCAGCAGCCAGGAAACAGGGAGCAATGAGCAGTTCTTC. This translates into CASSQETGSNEQFF.